A single sample gave rise to the 4 T cell receptor beta chains below, sequenced in a study of T-cell reconstitution after alpha-beta-depleted transplantation in children. Unique molecular identifiers were incorporated during preparation of the TCRbeta library. TCRdb reanalysed the PCR reads using MiXCR and keeps one entry per CDR3 protein. The sample contains 500,000 to 750,000 distinct CDR3 sequences, 27% of which appear only once. The input for sequencing was PBMCs, taken before TCRalphabeta/CD19-depleted stem cell transplant. The source is a boy younger than two with Wiskott-Aldrich syndrome, due to receive a stem cell transplant.

The rearrangement uses TRBV2 and TRBJ1-5, with unresolved D. CDR3 length: 13 residues. V was pared by 6 bases and J by 6 bases, with 12 bases between. The germline V gene has CDR1 SNHLY and CDR2 FYNNEI. The CDR3 bases are TGTGCCAGCAGCGAGGAGGTGGCTCAGCCCCAGCATTTT. Its protein product is CASSEEVAQPQHF.

In its sample, this clonotype was seen a few times. The genes are TRBV7-3 and TRBJ2-1; 11 bases match TRBD2. Germline CDR1 and CDR2: SGHTA and FQGTGA. This CDR3 has 15 amino acids. V dropped 3 bases and J dropped 8; count of bases not matched to a gene: 6. This chain's CDR3 is CASSFTSGSKHEQFF. The CDR3 coding sequence is TGTGCCAGCAGCTTTACTAGCGGGAGTAAGCATGAGCAGTTCTTC.

This clonotype showed up just a few times. This chain uses TRBV10-3 with TRBJ1-1; D ambiguous. This CDR3 contains 13 residues. Germline loops: CDR1 ENHRY, CDR2 SYGVKD. The V end lost 0 bases, the J end lost 6 bases, and 8 bases lay between the germline ends. This CDR3 reads CAISESGMSEAFF. CDR3 nucleotides: TGTGCCATCAGTGAGTCGGGTATGTCTGAAGCTTTCTTT.

In this sample, this clonotype turned up a few times. The rearrangement links TRBV5-5 to TRBJ2-5; the match to TRBD2 covers 8 bases. Trimming at V came to 4 bases and at J to 3 bases, leaving 5 bases not matched to a gene. This CDR3 has 14 residues. Germline loops: CDR1 SGHKS, CDR2 YYEKEE (reference sequence). CDR3 bases: TGTGCCAGCAGCGTGACTAGCGTGAAAGAGACCCAGTACTTC. Protein product: CASSVTSVKETQYF.